Each of the 10 T cell receptor beta chains below was sequenced from the same sample in a study of T cell responses to AZD1222 COVID-19 vaccine. Sequenced by immunoSEQ multiplex PCR; TCRdb stores in-frame clones only, minus some. The sample contains over 100,000 clones, roughly 90% of which appear only once. The sequences come from peripheral blood, collected on day 0 of AZD1222 vaccination. The receptors originated from an adult in good health.

The chain joins TRBV7-6 to TRBJ1-1; no firm D call. Germline CDR1 SGHVS, CDR2 FNYEAQ. The CDR3 loop spans 15 amino acids. V was pared by 1 base and J by 3 bases, with 12 bases between. CDR3 bases: TGTGCCAGCAGCTTAGAGGGATTTACCCACACTGAAGCTTTCTTT. Its translation is CASSLEGFTHTEAFF.

V usage is TRBV7-3 and J usage is TRBJ2-3, with D maybe TRBD2 (7 bases). CDR3 length equals 16 residues. V was clipped by 2 bases and J by 3 bases, with 15 bases between them. The germline CDR1 and CDR2 sequences are SGHTA and FQGTGA. The CDR3 nucleotides read TGTGCCAGCAGCTTAGGAGGGGGGGCCTTAACAGATACGCAGTATTTT. Translated: CASSLGGGALTDTQYF. Complete variable domain (other parts from reference TRBV7-3 and TRBJ2-3): GAGVSQTPSNKVTEKGKYVELRCDPISGHTALYWYRQSLGQGPEFLIYFQGTGAADDSGLPNDRFFAVRPEGSVSTLKIQRTERGDSAVYLCASSLGGGALTDTQYFGPGTRLTVL.

The V call is TRBV3-1 (or the pseudogene TRBV3-2), the J call TRBJ2-2; D gene unclear. CDR3 length: 18 amino acids. The germline V and J ends were trimmed by 1 base and 5 bases, with 20 bases remaining between them. Germline lookup yields CDR1 LGHDT and CDR2 YNNKEL (reference sequence). The CDR3 region has the DNA TGTGCCAGCAGCCAAGGATTGGGCAGCCGGGCGGAAACCGGGGAGCTGTTTTTT. Translating it yields CASSQGLGSRAETGELFF.

This clone showed up just once. V is TRBV19 and J is TRBJ1-6, with D uncertain. Germline V gene sequence: CDR1 LNHDA, CDR2 SQIVND (reference sequence). CDR3 length: 14 residues. Trimming cost V 4 bases and J 6 bases, with 10 bases left between them. In DNA, the CDR3 is TGTGCCAGTAGTACAAGACGGGGTAATTCACCCCTCCACTTT. It is translated as CASSTRRGNSPLHF.

J is TRBJ1-4 and V is TRBV6-5; D not resolved. The CDR3 covers 13 residues. Germline CDR1 is MNHEY and CDR2 is SVGAGI. Trimming removed 6 bases from V and 5 bases from J, with 10 bases in between. For the CDR3, the DNA is TGTGCCAGCAGCGGCAGTGGAAATGAAAAACTGTTTTTT. It translates to CASSGSGNEKLFF.

This clone came up once. The chain couples TRBV5-1 to TRBJ1-5, with a weak D call TRBD1 (5 bases). Germline V CDR1 and CDR2: SGHRS, YFSETQ. V gave up 3 bases and J gave up 5 bases, with 15 bases separating them. The CDR3 covers 15 residues. The CDR3 bases are TGCGCCAGCAGCTGGGGGACCTCGGGGGATCAGCCCCAGCATTTT. This sequence encodes CASSWGTSGDQPQHF.

The J gene is TRBJ1-1, the V gene TRBV29-1; D unresolved. Germline lookup yields CDR1 SQVTM and CDR2 ANQGSEA. Trimming removed 2 bases from V and 4 bases from J, with 14 bases in between. The CDR3 sequence is 14 residues long. In DNA form, the CDR3 reads TGCAGCGTTGAACTGGAGGGCTTGGTCACTGAAGCTTTCTTT. It is translated as CSVELEGLVTEAFF.

J is TRBJ2-3 and V is TRBV23-1, with TRBD1 matching 10 bases. TRBV23-1 is an ORF for which the function is uncertain. V lost 0 bases, J lost 0 bases, and 6 bases stayed unmatched. This CDR3 is built from 18 residues. CDR3 sequence (DNA): TGCGCCAGCAGTCAATCCCCGGGACAGGGGTACAGCACAGATACGCAGTATTTT. Translation: CASSQSPGQGYSTDTQYF.

This chain uses TRBV27 with TRBJ2-2; D assignment may be TRBD1 or TRBD2 (7 bases each). The CDR3 has 12 amino acids. Germline CDR1 is MNHEY and CDR2 is SMNVEV (reference sequence). V lost 6 bases to trimming and J lost 9 bases, with 11 bases between them. CDR3 sequence: CASRGGGRELFF. The CDR3 nucleotides read TGTGCCAGCAGGGGAGGGGGCCGGGAGCTGTTTTTT.

V usage is TRBV30 and J usage is TRBJ2-2; 9 bases fit TRBD1. The CDR3 is made up of 14 amino acids. The J segment lost 3 bases and the V segment lost 6 bases, leaving 5 bases of the junction unmatched. Germline-derived CDR1 and CDR2 are GTSNPN and SVGIG (reference sequence). The CDR3 DNA follows: TGTGCCTGTGTGACAGGGGGGTACACCGGGGAGCTGTTTTTT. Its protein is CACVTGGYTGELFF.